The next 11 T cell receptor beta chains were all read from a single sample in a study of monozygotic twins with inflammatory bowel disease. TCRdb reprocessed the 5' RACE reads and keeps a single row for each CDR3 protein, giving no DNA. The sample has more than 350,000 distinct CDR3 sequences. Sequencing was performed on blood. These receptors all come from a human donor with ulcerative colitis or Crohn's disease, or a healthy co-twin of an affected twin (not recorded which).

The CDR3 sequence is CASSLQQGPYEQYF. The chain combines TRBV5-5 with TRBJ2-7; TCRdb names TRBD1, which stays unverified in the absence of DNA. Germline-derived CDR1 and CDR2 are SGHKS and YYEKEE (reference sequence). CDR3 size: 14 residues. The variable domain in full, with the rest retrieved from reference TRBV5-5 and TRBJ2-7, is DAGVTQSPTHLIKTRGQQVTLRCSPISGHKSVSWYQQVLGQGPQFIFQYYEKEERGRGNFPDRFSARQFPNYSSELNVNALLLGDSALYLCASSLQQGPYEQYFGPGTRLTVT.

V gene TRBV6-1 combines with J gene TRBJ2-7; TCRdb lists TRBD1, though no DNA is available to test this call. This CDR3 comprises 15 residues. Germline V lookup: CDR1 MNHNS, CDR2 SASEGT. CDR3 region: CASSSPGQGSYEQYF.

The chain uses TRBV7-2 and TRBJ2-7. CDR1 and CDR2 (germline): SGHTA, FQGNSA. The CDR3 runs to 15 residues. Here the CDR3 reads CASSSGPLSSYEQYF.

V is TRBV7-2 and J is TRBJ2-5; with no DNA, the TCRdb D assignment of TRBD1 cannot be verified. The germline V gene has CDR1 SGHTA and CDR2 FQGNSA. CDR3 length: 16 amino acids. CDR3 in amino acids: CASSPGQGRPQETQYF.

The chain employs TRBV2 and TRBJ2-2; TCRdb's assignment of TRBD1 cannot be checked, as there is no DNA. Germline lookup yields CDR1 SNHLY and CDR2 FYNNEI. This CDR3 is 15 amino acids long. The CDR3 loop is CASSPEFGGSGELFF.

The chain employs TRBV10-3 and TRBJ2-6. This CDR3 region has 13 residues. Germline CDR1 is ENHRY and CDR2 is SYGVKD. This CDR3 is CATLDAGANVLTF.

V usage is TRBV18 and J usage is TRBJ2-5; with no DNA, the TCRdb D assignment of TRBD1 cannot be verified. The germline gives CDR1 KGHSH, CDR2 LQKENI. CDR3 length equals 13 residues. The CDR3 is CASSPTVQETQYF.

The rearrangement joins TRBV29-1 to TRBJ1-1. This CDR3 contains 11 residues. Looked up from germline, CDR1 is SQVTM and CDR2 is ANQGSEA. CDR3 region: CSVPVNTEAFF.

CDR3 protein: CASSFDTPIGTQYF. The chain recombines TRBV12-3 or TRBV12-4 with TRBJ2-5; TCRdb lists TRBD1, though no DNA is available to test this call. This CDR3 comprises 14 residues.

This chain uses TRBV20-1 with TRBJ2-2; the D gene TCRdb calls, TRBD2, cannot be checked with no DNA. The germline CDR1 and CDR2 sequences are DFQATT and SNEGSKA (reference sequence). The CDR3 is made up of 15 amino acids. CDR3 residues: CSAGGGSGGTGELFF.

The chain couples TRBV4-2 to TRBJ2-3; TCRdb picks TRBD2, but there is no DNA to check that call. Germline V gives CDR1 LGHNA, CDR2 YNFKEQ. This CDR3 is 18 amino acids long. The CDR3 protein is CASSQVRGASGITDTQYF.